The text below deals with one T cell receptor beta chain. Which antigen it targets is not known. No qualities accompany the bases; no much larger clone lies one base away. According to the germline V gene (reference sequence), CDR1 reads LNHNV and CDR2 reads YYDKDF. The cysteine opens and the phenylalanine closes a CDR3 of 13 amino acids. Just CDR3 DNA is preserved here, 39 bases in frame from base 1. V gives up 0 bases and J gives up 5 bases, and the segment between their germline ends measures 7 bases. Donors were roughly 40 systemically healthy Caucasian individuals from Russia aged roughly 6 to 100 years. Each donor gave roughly 9.5 milliliters of peripheral blood, collected into EDTA-treated Vacutainer tubes. Ficoll-Paque density-gradient centrifugation was used to isolate PBMCs, with at least 6 million per sample. Total RNA was extracted from PBMCs with Trizol reagent, with at least 6 micrograms obtained per sample. For every donor, an aliquot of PBMCs went through flow cytometry to measure the percentages of naive CD45RAhigh/CD27high T cells.

The record originates from a study of blood T cells in healthy people across ages (dated by TCRdb to about 2015). Regarding the research as a whole: Template switching captured roughly one uniquely barcoded TCR beta cDNA molecule per two T cells in model experiments. For two donors (one aged 18 to 29 and one aged 80 or older), the study analyzed two additional independent replicas of 1 million unique cDNA reads from the same blood draw. To track age-related changes in TCR beta repertoire diversity, the study relied on deep sequencing normalized with unique cDNA molecular identifiers. Donors were grouped into four age groups: young (average roughly 17 years), middle-aged (roughly 40), aged (roughly 67) and long-lived (82). To avoid experimental bias, donors of different ages were randomly spread across the sequencing lanes.

Overall study results and their limits: Observed TCR beta diversity per million T cells fell roughly linearly with age, and a significant reduction was already apparent by age roughly 40. The percentage of naive T cells measured by flow cytometry correlated strongly with observed TCR beta diversity. Compared with the aged group, the long-lived group had more naive CD4+ T cells, fewer expanded clones and increased TCR diversity, suggesting age selection. Because profiling used bulk unsorted PBMCs, naive and antigen-experienced compartments could not be compared conclusively. Estimates of total diversity based on one million sequenced T cells were regarded as lower bounds and as underestimates. The CMV infection status of donors was not known, potentially confounding age-related changes in expanded clonotypes.

The protocol used for the library was 5' RACE. Instrument on record: Illumina HiSeq 2500. A second PCR of about 6 to 12 cycles was run with a J-beta primer mix and a sample-barcoded 5' primer. Each TCR beta cDNA molecule received a unique molecular identifier from a template-switch 5' adaptor carrying 12 random nucleotides. Each sample yielded at least 2.5 million CDR3-containing paired-end reads. First-strand cDNA synthesis was performed from all RNA using the Mint cDNA synthesis kit, with priming by a TRBC-specific oligonucleotide. Following uracil-DNA glycosylase treatment, a first 18-cycle PCR with universal primers M1SS and BC2_uni_R was performed on all cDNA. The original methods were these. Normalization of each sample was performed by random selection of 1 million high-quality reads, each carrying a distinct molecular identifier. Reads sharing molecular identifiers were discarded rather than binned into consensus sequences. MiTCR, run with a Q25 quality threshold and the strictest error-elimination algorithm, handled CDR3 identification, clonotype clustering and error correction. A nonparametric unseen species model with Euler transformation was used to estimate lower-bound total TCR beta diversity. Starting from the raw public reads, TCRdb applied fastp trimming at Q25, assembled clones with MiXCR and retained in-frame beta chains. Every entry covers one CDR3 protein and lists the most common genes and DNA from its rows. The V and J calls, along with clone size, are taken from TCRdb and not from the paper's own processing. The sample table holds about 1,600,000 distinct CDR3 sequences, of which around 42% were seen once. The biggest ten clones account for under 8% of the sample.

Here the chain combines TRBV15 and TRBJ2-5, with the identity of the D gene unclear. The specimen was blood. The TCR comes from a woman between 18 and 29 years old in good health. The CDR3 protein is CATSRDHGETQYF. The bases are TGTGCCACCAGCAGAGATCATGGGGAGACCCAGTACTTC. Supplemented by the reference TRBV15 and TRBJ2-5 proteins around the CDR3, the complete variable domain is DAMVIQNPRYQVTQFGKPVTLSCSQTLNHNVMYWYQQKSSQAPKLLFHYYDKDFNNEADTPDNFQSRRPNTSFCFLDIRSPGLGDTAMYLCATSRDHGETQYFGPGTRLLVL.